This T cell receptor (beta chain) was identified during a study of T cells in localized non-small cell lung cancer. Sequencing was performed with immunoSEQ multiplex PCR; in TCRdb, only in-frame clones are kept and a portion is missing. Here the sample spans nearly 25,000 clones, roughly 86% being singletons. Study-level results: The highest T cell clonality was in uninvolved adjacent lung, above tumor.

Note on this clone: Its antigen is not known.

The clonotype comes from a male donor aged 60 or older with stage II squamous cell lung carcinoma. Here the sequenced sample was peripheral blood, taken before any cancer treatment.

In nucleotides, the CDR3 is TGTGCCAGCAGCTTGCCAGGGACAGGGGAGGACTATGGCTACACCTTC. Its protein product is CASSLPGTGEDYGYTF. The J gene is TRBJ1-2, the V gene TRBV5-6, with TRBD1 identical over 10 bases. Trimming took 1 base from V and 3 from J; bases not matched to a gene: 6. The CDR3 contains 16 residues. CDR1 is SGHDT and CDR2 is YYEEEE in the germline V gene.